These T cell receptor beta chains were read from a single sample in a study of PD-L1 blockade in urothelial cancer. Here immunoSEQ multiplex PCR was the method, and the copy in TCRdb shows in-frame clones only, minus some. This sample has tens of thousands of clones, with about 86% found just once. Sequenced here: PBMCs, sampled around atezolizumab (anti-PD-L1) treatment. Source of these receptors: a man aged 55 to 70 with urothelial cancer. CDR3s include the opening cysteine and the closing phenylalanine or tryptophan. D genes are given only for firm matches. The size of a clone is reported for some rows only, either as once, few or many, or as a class for expanded clones.

NA	NA	TRBV2	TRBJ2-6	TGTGCCAGCAGACTCCTCTCTGGGGCCAACGTCCTGACTTTC	CASRLLSGANVLTF
NA	NA	TRBV28	TRBJ1-2	TGTGCCAGCAGCACGGGAGCTAACTATGGCTACACCTTC	CASSTGANYGYTF
NA	NA	TRBV4-3	TRBJ1-4	TGCGCCAGCAGCCAAGATGCGGCTGATAATAATGAAAAACTGTTTTTT	CASSQDAADNNEKLFF
TRBD1	NA	TRBV11-3	TRBJ2-7	TGTGCCAGCACATCATCCGACAGGGTGAGTGAGCAGTACTTC	CASTSSDRVSEQYF
TRBD2	NA	TRBV18	TRBJ2-5	TGTGCCAGCTCACCCCCAGGACTAGCGGGGGGGACCCAAGAGACCCAGTACTTC	CASSPPGLAGGTQETQYF
NA	NA	TRBV7-9	TRBJ1-1	TGTGCCAGCAGCTTAGGGGGCGGAAACACTGAAGCTTTCTTT	CASSLGGGNTEAFF
NA	NA	TRBV6-5	TRBJ1-5	TGTGCCAGCAGACCTACAGGGCGCAATCAGCCCCAGCATTTT	CASRPTGRNQPQHF
TRBD1	once	TRBV12-5	TRBJ1-5	TGTGCTAGTGGCCCGGACAGGATAAGTCAGCCCCAGCATTTT	CASGPDRISQPQHF
NA	NA	TRBV5-6	TRBJ2-5	TGTGCCAGCAGCTTTGACAGCCAAGAGACCCAGTACTTC	CASSFDSQETQYF
TRBD1	NA	TRBV11-3	TRBJ1-1	TGTGCCAGCAGCTTAGTTCAGGGGGTCCTTACTGAAGCTTTCTTT	CASSLVQGVLTEAFF
NA	NA	TRBV7-9	TRBJ2-1	TGTGCCAGCAGCTACTTGGAGCTTCGGAGTGAGCAGTTCTTC	CASSYLELRSEQFF
TRBD1	NA	TRBV28	TRBJ1-1	TGTGCCAGCGGGCTACAGGGGGATTTGAACACTGAAGCTTTCTTT	CASGLQGDLNTEAFF
NA	NA	TRBV10-3	TRBJ1-2	TGTGCCATCAGTGAGCCATTGACCGGGAGGAGCACCTTC	CAISEPLTGRSTF
TRBD1	once	TRBV6-5	TRBJ1-3	TGTGCCAGCAGTTACACAGGGGGTGGAAACACCATATATTTT	CASSYTGGGNTIYF
NA	NA	TRBV5-5	TRBJ2-7	TGTGCCAGCAGCTCTAGACAGGGAGGACTGGGAGAGCAGTACTTC	CASSSRQGGLGEQYF
NA	NA	TRBV27	TRBJ1-1	TGTGCCAGCAGTCCCACAGGGAGAGGATGGGTGAGCACTGAAGCTTTCTTT	CASSPTGRGWVSTEAFF
NA	NA	TRBV4-2	TRBJ1-2	TGTGCCAGCAGCCAAGACCTAGGAGGAAACTATGGCTACACCTTC	CASSQDLGGNYGYTF
TRBD2	NA	TRBV9	TRBJ2-1	TGTGCCAGCAGCGCGGTACTAGCGGGGCGGATCAATGAGCAGTTCTTC	CASSAVLAGRINEQFF
NA	NA	TRBV4-1	TRBJ2-5	TGCGCCAGCAGCCGGCAGGAGGTTGGAGAGACCCAGTACTTC	CASSRQEVGETQYF
TRBD1	NA	TRBV7-6	TRBJ2-5	TGTGCCAGCAGCTTGGGACAGGGGAGGTACGAGACCCAGTACTTC	CASSLGQGRYETQYF
NA	once	TRBV7-2	TRBJ2-7	TGTGCCAGCAGCTTAGTAGTGGACACAAGCTACGAGCAGTACTTC	CASSLVVDTSYEQYF
NA	NA	TRBV11-2	TRBJ1-3	TGTGCCAGCAGTGCCGGGATCTTCTCTGGAAACACCATATATTTT	CASSAGIFSGNTIYF
TRBD1	NA	TRBV6-5	TRBJ1-4	TGTGCCAGCAGTTACTCACAGGGGGCAGAGGAAAAACTGTTTTTT	CASSYSQGAEEKLFF
NA	NA	TRBV30	TRBJ2-1	TGTGCCTGGAGTCCCGGGAGATCCTACAATGAGCAGTTCTTC	CAWSPGRSYNEQFF
TRBD2	NA	TRBV7-8	TRBJ2-1	TGTGCCAGCAGCTTAGAACCCCAGCGGGGGGAGCAGTTCTTC	CASSLEPQRGEQFF
NA	NA	TRBV14	TRBJ1-6	TGTGCCAGCAGCCATCGAGGGACTGGAAATTCACCCCTCCACTTT	CASSHRGTGNSPLHF
NA	few	TRBV6-6	TRBJ2-5	TGTGCCAGCAGTTTGGGTAGGGGTCAAGAGACCCAGTACTTC	CASSLGRGQETQYF
TRBD1	NA	TRBV7-3	TRBJ2-3	TGTGCCAGCAGCTTAAATACAGGGGGCGTGGTGGATACGCAGTATTTT	CASSLNTGGVVDTQYF
NA	NA	TRBV6-1	TRBJ2-7	TGTGCCAGCAGTTCCTTTTACGAGCAGTACTTC	CASSSFYEQYF
NA	NA	TRBV7-3	TRBJ2-5	TGTGCCAGCAGTTCCCTGTCCCAAGAGACCCAGTACTTC	CASSSLSQETQYF
NA	NA	TRBV5-4	TRBJ1-6	TGTGCCAGCAGCAATCCGAGGGGGTCCCTCCACTTT	CASSNPRGSLHF
NA	NA	TRBV2	TRBJ2-3	TGTGCCAGCATGTTTGGGGGCCTCACAGATACGCAGTATTTT	CASMFGGLTDTQYF
NA	NA	TRBV9	TRBJ1-6	TGTGCCAGCAGCGTAGATCAGGGATATAATTCACCCCTCCACTTT	CASSVDQGYNSPLHF
NA	NA	TRBV29-1	TRBJ1-1	TGCAGCGTTGATGTGGCATCGAACACTGAAGCTTTCTTT	CSVDVASNTEAFF
TRBD1	NA	TRBV28	TRBJ2-5	TGTGCCAGCACGACAGGGGGACGAGAGACCCAGTACTTC	CASTTGGRETQYF
NA	once	TRBV21-1	TRBJ1-2	TGTGCCAGCAGCAACAAGTCGGACAGGGTCGGGAATGGCTACACCTTC	CASSNKSDRVGNGYTF
TRBD2	NA	TRBV7-9	TRBJ2-1	TGTGCCAGCAGCTTAGTTACTAGCGGGGAGCAGTTCTTC	CASSLVTSGEQFF
TRBD2	NA	TRBV13	TRBJ2-5	TGTGCCAGCAGCGCCGGGACTAGTGGGCAGACCCAGTACTTC	CASSAGTSGQTQYF
TRBD1	NA	TRBV9	TRBJ2-7	TGTGCCAGCAGCGTAGGAGTGCAGGGGGTTCCCTCCTCCTACGAGCAGTACTTC	CASSVGVQGVPSSYEQYF
NA	NA	TRBV6-5	TRBJ1-3	TGTGCCAGCAGAAGAGCCGAGAACACCATATATTTT	CASRRAENTIYF
NA	NA	TRBV5-5	TRBJ1-2	TGTGCCAGCAGCCTCTCTGACAGCTATGGCTACACCTTC	CASSLSDSYGYTF
TRBD2	NA	TRBV30	TRBJ2-3	TGTGCCTGGAGTCGCGGGGGAGCCGCGGGGGATACGCAGTATTTT	CAWSRGGAAGDTQYF
TRBD1	NA	TRBV2	TRBJ2-1	TGTGCCAGCACTTCTCCCGCGCCGGGACAGGGGTACAATGAGCAGTTCTTC	CASTSPAPGQGYNEQFF
NA	NA	TRBV5-6	TRBJ2-3	TGTGCCAGCAGCTCCGGGACACTGACAGATACGCAGTATTTT	CASSSGTLTDTQYF
TRBD1	NA	TRBV5-1	TRBJ2-2	TGCGCCAGCAGTCGAACGGGACAGGGATTCTCGGGCACCGGGGAGCTGTTTTTT	CASSRTGQGFSGTGELFF
TRBD1	NA	TRBV18	TRBJ1-3	TGTGCCAGCTCACCGGGACAGGGCTCTGGAAACACCATATATTTT	CASSPGQGSGNTIYF
NA	NA	TRBV10-2	TRBJ2-1	TGCGCCAGCGGTGTGACTAGGGCCTATGAGCAGTTCTTC	CASGVTRAYEQFF
TRBD1	NA	TRBV7-8	TRBJ2-3	TGTGCCAGCAGGGACAGGGGCTTGAATACGCAGTATTTT	CASRDRGLNTQYF
NA	NA	TRBV28	TRBJ2-3	TGTGCCAGCTCGGGACTTCTGGGTACGCAGTATTTT	CASSGLLGTQYF
NA	NA	TRBV7-9	TRBJ2-7	TGTGCCAGCAGCTGGGGCCACGAGCAGTACTTC	CASSWGHEQYF
NA	NA	TRBV19	TRBJ1-4	TGTGCCAGTAGTGTATATAATGAAAAACTGTTTTTT	CASSVYNEKLFF
TRBD1	NA	TRBV5-1	TRBJ1-1	TGCGCCAGCAGCCGAAACGGACAGGGCACTGAAGCTTTCTTT	CASSRNGQGTEAFF
TRBD2	NA	TRBV7-6	TRBJ2-7	TGTGCCAGCAGCTCGGGGACTAGCGGGAGGTACGAGCAGTACTTC	CASSSGTSGRYEQYF
NA	NA	TRBV6-1	TRBJ1-5	TGTGCCAGCAGTGACAGGGCTTATGGAGTGCAGCCCCAGCATTTT	CASSDRAYGVQPQHF
NA	NA	TRBV6-5	TRBJ1-5	TGTGCCAGCAGTTCCAACAGGGCCAATCAGCCCCAGCATTTT	CASSSNRANQPQHF
TRBD1	NA	TRBV27	TRBJ1-2	TGTGCCAGCAGTAACCGGGACAGGGGCAGCTATGGCTACACCTTC	CASSNRDRGSYGYTF
TRBD1	NA	TRBV29-1	TRBJ1-2	TGCAGCGTTGAAGTGGGACAGGGGCTCTATGGCTACACCTTC	CSVEVGQGLYGYTF
NA	NA	TRBV15	TRBJ1-5	TGTGCCACCAGCAGAGAGACAGGTTCCGGCTATCAGCCCCAGCATTTT	CATSRETGSGYQPQHF